This T cell receptor beta chain was documented in a study of shared clonotypes between healthy human individuals. Memory CD4+ cells were the fraction left after CD45RA+ naive selection. Clones were sequenced by immunoSEQ multiplex PCR, and TCRdb holds only the in-frame ones, with some missing. The repertoire has about 2.4 million clones, 90% to 95% of them found once; the top ten carry around 0.37%. Trimming removed 4 bases from V and 5 bases from J, with 15 bases in between. CDR3 size: 14 residues. Germline lookup yields CDR1 SGDLS and CDR2 YYNGEE. This receptor was identified in a man aged 18 to 30 in good health. Some clones in this sample may be carry-over from other donors' samples. The sample comprised naive CD4+ T cells from PBMCs. Subset: CD45RA+ positively selected. The V and J genes are TRBV9 and TRBJ2-5; D gene ambiguous. In DNA form, the CDR3 reads TGTGCCAGCAGCACCTCCGGGCTATGGGAGACCCAGTACTTC. Protein: CASSTSGLWETQYF.